Listed here are 27 T cell receptor beta chains from one sample, sequenced in a study of blood T cells in healthy people across ages. It was with a sample-barcoded 5' primer and a J-beta primer mix that a second PCR of roughly 7 to 12 cycles was run. TCRdb redid the calling of the 5' RACE reads with MiXCR, one entry per CDR3 protein. The repertoire has more than 1,400,000 distinct CDR3 sequences, roughly 45% of them found once; the top ten carry approximately 7.9%. Sequences were obtained from blood. The receptors stem from a woman aged 18-30 years in good health.

This clonotype was recorded many times. V and J are TRBV29-1 and TRBJ2-3; perhaps TRBD2 as D (6 bases). The CDR3 consists of 14 residues. V lost 3 bases and J lost 2, with 12 bases in between. Germline V gives CDR1 SQVTM, CDR2 ANQGSEA. CDR3 bases: TGCAGCGTTGACGGGCTAGCGCCCACAGATACGCAGTATTTT. Translating gives CSVDGLAPTDTQYF.

This clonotype was seen more than once but under ten times. The chain uses TRBV28 and TRBJ2-4, with D perhaps being TRBD1 or TRBD2 (5 bases each). The CDR3 covers 15 residues. Germline CDR1 is MDHEN and CDR2 is SYDVKM. V lost 6 bases and J lost 8, with 20 bases in between. CDR3 residues: CASSSPGRGLDIQYF. Here the CDR3 DNA reads TGTGCCAGCAGCTCCCCGGGACGGGGCTTAGACATTCAGTACTTC.

V is TRBV7-9 and J is TRBJ2-1; 10 bases match TRBD2. Germline CDR1 SEHNR, CDR2 FQNEAQ (reference sequence). With 4 bases clipped from V and 4 bases from J, the junction kept 10 bases outside the gene matches. The CDR3 is 17 amino acids. This chain's CDR3 is CASSSPASGGPYNEQFF. CDR3 in DNA: TGTGCCAGCAGCTCTCCTGCTAGCGGGGGCCCTTACAATGAGCAGTTCTTC.

Details on this clonotype: One end of the junction fails to match germline, which may point to a read error. This sequence joins TRBV5-1 and TRBJ2-1, with D maybe TRBD2 (6 bases). The CDR3 runs 14 residues. Germline V lookup: CDR1 SGHRS, CDR2 YFSETQ. CDR3 DNA sequence: TGCGCCCGCAGCTTTAGCGGAGCCTACAATGAGCAGTTCTTC. Translated, it gives CARSFSGAYNEQFF.

The chain has TRBV6-5 and TRBJ1-2; weak D call: TRBD1 (5 bases). CDR1 and CDR2 from the germline V gene are MNHEY and SVGAGI. CDR3 size: 12 residues. The V end lost 6 bases, the J end lost 6 bases, and 11 bases lay between the germline ends. DNA of the CDR3: TGTGCCAGCAGCGGGGCAGGGAATGGCTACACCTTC. Translated: CASSGAGNGYTF.

The rearrangement uses TRBV21-1 and TRBJ2-6; the table gives TRBD1 as D, unverified against the DNA. TRBV21-1 has pseudogene status. The CDR3 is 17 amino acids. CDR3 amino acids: CASSKRQGPYGANVLTF. The CDR3 coding sequence is TGTGCCAGCAGCAAACGACAGGGTCCGTATGGGGCCAACGTCCTGACTTTC.

The CDR3 region is CASSDGPSSYTF. In DNA form, the CDR3 reads TGTGCCAGCAGTGACGGCCCAAGTAGCTACACCTTC. The chain couples TRBV25-1 to TRBJ1-2; D unresolved. Trimming left V 3 bases short and J 9 bases short, with 11 bases between. The CDR3 runs to 12 residues. Germline V gene lookup returns CDR1 MGHDK and CDR2 SYGVNS.

This chain links TRBV20-1 with TRBJ2-7; TRBD1 agrees at 8 bases. Germline V gene lookup returns CDR1 DFQATT and CDR2 SNEGSKA (reference sequence). The CDR3 covers 14 residues. The ends lost 7 bases at V and 0 bases at J; junction bases unmatched: 8. CDR3 sequence reads: CSVGGQGASYEQYF. Here the CDR3 DNA reads TGCAGTGTCGGAGGGCAGGGGGCCTCCTACGAGCAGTACTTC.

This clonotype was counted between two and nine times. The rearrangement uses TRBV20-1 and TRBJ2-3; D possibly uses TRBD1 or TRBD2 (5 bases each). The CDR3 is 15 amino acids. Trimming shortened V by 0 bases and J by 4 bases, and 14 bases separated the two germline ends. The germline V gene has CDR1 DFQATT and CDR2 SNEGSKA (reference sequence). The CDR3, as DNA: TGCAGTGCTAGAGATCTCGGGGCTCTGCCAGATACGCAGTATTTT. Protein sequence: CSARDLGALPDTQYF.

The chain joins TRBV20-1 to TRBJ1-6; possible D gene TRBD1, 5 bases. Germline V lookup: CDR1 DFQATT, CDR2 SNEGSKA (reference sequence). V was shortened by 5 bases and J by 14 bases, with 22 bases between the two germline ends. The CDR3 extends over 14 amino acids. In nucleotides, the CDR3 is TGCAGTGCTCCCGACAGCTACTCATCTCTGGCCCTCCACTTT. Translated: CSAPDSYSSLALHF.

The genes are TRBV3-1 and TRBJ2-1; D unresolved. The last part of the DNA fits TRBJ2-7 better; the J call may be wrong. Germline loops: CDR1 LGHDT, CDR2 YNNKEL (reference sequence). The CDR3 is made up of 16 amino acids. Written as DNA, the CDR3 is TGTGCCAGCAGCCCCCCCCAAGCGCAAGCCTACAATGAGCAGTACTTC. Translated: CASSPPQAQAYNEQYF.

The V call is TRBV3-1, the J call TRBJ2-1, with TRBD2 identical over 13 bases. J gave up 5 bases and V 0 bases, and 4 bases lay outside the gene matches. The germline V gene has CDR1 LGHDT and CDR2 YNNKEL (reference sequence). The CDR3 runs 17 residues. The CDR3 protein is CASSQDKGLAGNNEQFF. In DNA form, the CDR3 reads TGTGCCAGCAGCCAAGATAAGGGACTAGCGGGGAACAATGAGCAGTTCTTC.

This rearrangement joins TRBV9 to TRBJ2-3; 7 bases are shared with TRBD2. CDR1 and CDR2 (germline): SGDLS, YYNGEE. The junction had 7 bases not matched to a gene; V was cut back by 3 bases and J by 0 bases. The CDR3 covers 16 residues. The CDR3 DNA is TGTGCCAGCAGCGGGGAGGGGTCCCTTAGCACAGATACGCAGTATTTT. Protein sequence: CASSGEGSLSTDTQYF.

This clonotype was recorded a few times. V gene TRBV9 combines with J gene TRBJ1-2; 7 bases line up with TRBD1. The CDR3 is 15 residues long. J was trimmed by 7 bases and V by 0 bases; bases with no gene match: 9. Per the germline V gene, CDR1 is SGDLS and CDR2 is YYNGEE. The CDR3 coding sequence is TGTGCCAGCAGCGTAGTGGAGGGGGCTTTGGGTGGCTACACCTTC. Its translation is CASSVVEGALGGYTF.

This clonotype has a handful of counts. The genes are TRBV2 and TRBJ2-7; 7 positions agree with TRBD1. CDR1 is SNHLY and CDR2 is FYNNEI in the germline V gene. V trimming: 4 bases; J trimming: 6 bases; junction bases outside the gene matches: 3. This CDR3 region has 12 residues. CDR3 bases: TGTGCCAGCAGTGCACAGGGGTTCGAGCAGTACTTC. Its protein is CASSAQGFEQYF.

The rearrangement uses TRBV29-1 and TRBJ2-2; the match to TRBD2 covers 12 bases. The V gene end was trimmed by 6 bases and the J gene end by 6 bases; junction bases not matched to a gene: 11. The CDR3 consists of 16 residues. Germline CDR1 SQVTM, CDR2 ANQGSEA. The DNA for the CDR3 is TGCAGCGTGCAAAAACGACTAGCGGGAGACCCCGGGGAGCTGTTTTTT. Translated, it gives CSVQKRLAGDPGELFF.

This clonotype was counted only a few times. The rearrangement joins TRBV12-3 or TRBV12-4 to TRBJ1-4; 7 nucleotides agree with TRBD1. J lost 4 bases, V lost 5 bases, and 10 bases had no gene match. This CDR3 has 16 residues. DNA of the CDR3: TGTGCCAGCAGTAGTTCTCCGGGACAGCTTAATGAAAAACTGTTTTTT. Protein: CASSSSPGQLNEKLFF.

Only a few counts were recorded for this clonotype. The chain combines TRBV9 with TRBJ2-7; 11 nucleotides align to TRBD2. Looked up from germline, CDR1 is SGDLS and CDR2 is YYNGEE. CDR3 length equals 15 residues. V shed 2 bases and J 5 bases; nucleotides not matched to a gene: 6. CDR3: CASSVLSGRANEQYF. In DNA form, the CDR3 reads TGTGCCAGCAGCGTCCTTAGCGGGAGGGCCAACGAGCAGTACTTC.

V gene TRBV11-2 combines with J gene TRBJ2-2, with D tentatively TRBD2 (6 bases). Germline V lookup: CDR1 SGHAT, CDR2 FQNNGV. V shed 6 bases and J shed 6 bases, with 14 bases lying between them. This CDR3 region has 14 residues. CDR3 sequence reads: CASSFTRLAGELFF. CDR3 bases: TGTGCCAGCAGTTTTACCCGACTAGCCGGGGAGCTGTTTTTT.

The genes are TRBV20-1 and TRBJ1-2; TRBD1 is a possible D gene (6 bases). The V end lost 2 bases, the J end lost 12 bases, and 13 bases lay between the germline ends. CDR1 and CDR2 from the germline V gene are DFQATT and SNEGSKA (reference sequence). The CDR3 runs to 11 residues. The CDR3 sequence is CSARHREGDTF. DNA for the CDR3: TGCAGTGCTAGACACAGGGAAGGCGACACCTTC.

This clonotype was counted between two and nine times. The chain uses TRBV20-1 and TRBJ1-1; unclear D gene. Looked up from germline, CDR1 is DFQATT and CDR2 is SNEGSKA (reference sequence). This CDR3 spans 12 amino acids. The V end was cut by 6 bases, the J end by 5 bases, with 13 bases between. This chain's CDR3 is CSAPRGWTEAFF. The CDR3 region has the DNA TGCAGTGCCCCACGGGGATGGACTGAAGCTTTCTTT.

The chain uses TRBV3-1 and TRBJ2-3; D gene ambiguous. The CDR3 extends over 14 amino acids. Germline V gives CDR1 LGHDT, CDR2 YNNKEL (reference sequence). V was clipped by 1 base and J by 4 bases, with 9 bases between them. DNA of the CDR3: TGTGCCAGCAGCCAAGGAGGCGTTTCAGATACGCAGTATTTT. Translating it yields CASSQGGVSDTQYF.

V usage is TRBV7-9 and J usage is TRBJ1-1; tentative D call: TRBD1 (5 bases). Germline V gene data show CDR1 as SEHNR and CDR2 as FQNEAQ (reference sequence). The CDR3 runs to 11 residues. Trimming shortened V by 11 bases and J by 6 bases, and 13 bases separated the two germline ends. In DNA form, the CDR3 reads TGTGCCGGGGGTATAAACGCTGAAGCTTTCTTT. Translating gives CAGGINAEAFF.

This clonotype has just a few counts. CDR3: CASSFIGTDAASTDTQYF. CDR3 nucleotide sequence: TGTGCCAGCAGTTTTATAGGTACAGACGCCGCTAGCACAGATACGCAGTATTTT. This chain joins TRBV6-5 and TRBJ2-3; D is ambiguous. The germline V gene has CDR1 MNHEY and CDR2 SVGAGI. The CDR3 sequence is 18 residues long. Trimming removed 4 bases from V and 0 bases from J, with 20 bases in between.

The rearrangement links TRBV28 to TRBJ1-5; perhaps TRBD1 as D (5 bases). Germline V gives CDR1 MDHEN, CDR2 SYDVKM. The CDR3 is made up of 14 amino acids. Trimming shortened V by 8 bases and J by 4 bases, and 15 bases separated the two germline ends. CDR3 loop: CASYRDGTNQPQHF. The CDR3, as DNA: TGTGCCAGCTACCGGGACGGAACGAATCAGCCCCAGCATTTT.

As concerns this clonotype: Relative to the germline gene, one junction end is altered; a read error may explain this. This chain links TRBV12-3 or TRBV12-4 with TRBJ2-5; possible D gene TRBD2, 5 bases. The CDR3 is made up of 11 amino acids. The CDR3 region has the DNA TGTGCCAGCAGTGTAGCGCCTGAGCAGTACTTC. Translated, it gives CASSVAPEQYF.

The chain has TRBV7-9 and TRBJ2-1, with 9 bases matching TRBD1. Germline CDR1 is SEHNR and CDR2 is FQNEAQ (reference sequence). The CDR3 totals 16 residues. J was trimmed by 5 bases and V by 6 bases; bases with no gene match: 11. This chain's CDR3 is CASSPWGTGSHNEQFF. In DNA form, the CDR3 reads TGTGCCAGCAGTCCATGGGGGACAGGGTCTCACAATGAGCAGTTCTTC.